The following is a T cell receptor beta chain sequence with its context. Researchers sorted participants into cohorts using their self-reported clinical history. This sample was taken from a study of blood T cell repertoires in COVID-19. How the authors handled the data: Quantification of nucleated cells was approximated via reference gene primer amplification. Profiling relied on immunoSEQ multiplex PCR, and the TCRdb table lists in-frame clones only, not all of them. V and J calls and clone size follow that table, whereas D and trimming were derived from the DNA. The profile shows 200,000 to 300,000 clones, roughly 90% of them singletons. The clonotype comes from a woman in her thirties with acute COVID-19. Sequenced: PBMCs or T cells enriched from blood (not recorded which).

In DNA form, the CDR3 reads TGTGCCAGCAGCCTCCGGACAGGGGGCAATGAGCAGTTCTTC. Protein sequence: CASSLRTGGNEQFF. This rearrangement joins TRBV11-3 to TRBJ2-1, with 10 bases matching TRBD1. CDR3 length: 14 residues. The germline CDR1 and CDR2 sequences are SGHNT and YENEEA. V shed 5 bases and J 6 bases; nucleotides not matched to a gene: 4. The full variable domain, rest sourced from reference TRBV11-3 and TRBJ2-1, is EAGVVQSPRYKIIEKKQPVAFWCNPISGHNTLYWYLQNLGQGPELLIRYENEEAVDDSQLPKDRFSAERLKGVDSTLKIQPAELGDSAVYLCASSLRTGGNEQFFGPGTRLTVL.